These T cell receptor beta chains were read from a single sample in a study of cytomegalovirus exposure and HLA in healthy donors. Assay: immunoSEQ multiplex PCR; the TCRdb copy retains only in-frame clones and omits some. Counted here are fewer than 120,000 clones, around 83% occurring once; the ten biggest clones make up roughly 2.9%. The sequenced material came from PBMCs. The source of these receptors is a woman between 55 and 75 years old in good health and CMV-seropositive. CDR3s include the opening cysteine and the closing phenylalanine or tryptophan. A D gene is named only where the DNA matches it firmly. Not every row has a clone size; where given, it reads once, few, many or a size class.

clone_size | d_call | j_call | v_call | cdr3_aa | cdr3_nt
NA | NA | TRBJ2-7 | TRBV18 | CASSPVGAYEQYF | TGTGCCAGCTCACCAGTCGGTGCTTACGAGCAGTACTTC
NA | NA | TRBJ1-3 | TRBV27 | CASSLSGGWSSGNTIYF | TGTGCCAGCAGTTTATCGGGGGGATGGTCCTCTGGAAACACCATATATTTT
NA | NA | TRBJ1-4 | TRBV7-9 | CASSEKYRTGGEKLFF | TGTGCCAGCAGCGAAAAGTATCGGACCGGGGGTGAAAAACTGTTTTTT
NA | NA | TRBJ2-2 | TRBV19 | CASSIMAGVTGELFF | TGTGCCAGTAGTATAATGGCAGGGGTCACCGGGGAGCTGTTTTTT
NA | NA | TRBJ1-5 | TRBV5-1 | CASSLGPVFQPQHF | TGCGCCAGCAGCTTGGGCCCAGTCTTTCAGCCCCAGCATTTT
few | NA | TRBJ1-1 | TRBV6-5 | CASSLTTVGNTEAFF | TGTGCCAGCAGTTTGACGACAGTTGGGAACACTGAAGCTTTCTTT
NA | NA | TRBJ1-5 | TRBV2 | CASSPSFGTSNQPQHF | TGTGCCAGCAGTCCTTCTTTCGGGACAAGCAATCAGCCCCAGCATTTT
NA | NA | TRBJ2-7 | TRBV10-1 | CASSERVGGYEQYF | TGCGCCAGCAGTGAAAGGGTAGGGGGCTACGAGCAGTACTTC
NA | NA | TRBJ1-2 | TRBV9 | CASSVAGGNGYTF | TGTGCCAGCAGCGTAGCTGGGGGCAATGGCTACACCTTC
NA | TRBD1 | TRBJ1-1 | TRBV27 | CASSGQGYTEAFF | TGTGCCAGCAGTGGACAGGGGTACACTGAAGCTTTCTTT
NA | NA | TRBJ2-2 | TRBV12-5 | CASAWRNTGELFF | TGTGCTAGTGCTTGGAGGAACACCGGGGAGCTGTTTTTT
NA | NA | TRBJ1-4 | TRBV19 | CASSIRTAPEEKLFF | TGTGCCAGTAGTATAAGGACAGCACCGGAGGAAAAACTGTTTTTT
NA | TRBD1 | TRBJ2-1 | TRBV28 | CASSLEGQGSNEQFF | TGTGCCAGCAGTTTAGAGGGACAGGGTTCCAATGAGCAGTTCTTC
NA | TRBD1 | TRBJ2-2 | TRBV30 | CAWSGQGDSTGELFF | TGTGCCTGGAGCGGACAGGGCGACAGTACCGGGGAGCTGTTTTTT
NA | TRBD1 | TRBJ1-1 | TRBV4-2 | CASSQDRDREVEAFF | TGTGCCAGCAGCCAAGATCGGGACAGGGAGGTTGAAGCTTTCTTT
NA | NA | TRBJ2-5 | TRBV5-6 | CASPSKGSTQRKETQYF | TGTGCCAGCCCCTCTAAGGGGTCCACACAGCGTAAAGAGACCCAGTACTTC
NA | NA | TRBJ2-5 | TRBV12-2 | CASRLGFLLGARETQYF | TGTGCAAGTCGCTTAGGTTTTCTTTTAGGGGCACGAGAGACCCAGTACTTC
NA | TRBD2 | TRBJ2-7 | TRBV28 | CATGLAGGPGGSYEQYF | TGTGCCACCGGACTAGCGGGAGGGCCTGGAGGGTCCTACGAGCAGTACTTC
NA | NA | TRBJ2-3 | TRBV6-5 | CASSYSGTFLDTQYF | TGTGCCAGCAGTTACTCAGGGACTTTTTTAGATACGCAGTATTTT
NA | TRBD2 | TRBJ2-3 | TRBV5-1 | CASSLGSGEGPDTQYF | TGCGCCAGCAGCTTGGGATCGGGGGAGGGCCCAGATACGCAGTATTTT
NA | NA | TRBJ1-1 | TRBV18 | CASSPNSGTQITEAFF | TGTGCCAGCTCACCTAATTCAGGGACTCAAATCACTGAAGCTTTCTTT
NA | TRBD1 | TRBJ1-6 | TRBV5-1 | CASSLDPGGDSPLHF | TGCGCCAGCAGCTTGGACCCAGGGGGCGATTCACCCCTCCACTTT
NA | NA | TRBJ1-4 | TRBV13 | CATSRKTDNEKLFF | TGTGCCACAAGCCGGAAGACAGACAATGAAAAACTGTTTTTT